This paragraph reports one TCR beta chain. This CDR3 is built from 15 residues. Germline V gene sequence: CDR1 LNHNV, CDR2 YYDKDF (reference sequence). Trimming took 3 bases from V and 2 from J, leaving 13 bases between them. This record comes from a study of CD8+CD57+ T cells in acquired aplastic anemia. Study-wide background: The study obtained an average of roughly 2.9 ug of DNA from sorted CD4+ and CD8+ cells.

Both TCR beta VDJ combination and CDR3 sequence profiling were carried out. Genomic DNA was the template for this profiling. TCRdb reprocessed the reads via MiXCR and lists one record per CDR3 protein. The sample carries about 180,000 distinct CDR3 sequences, approximately 45% recorded once. The sequenced sample was sorted CD4+, CD8+, or CD8+CD57+ T cells (not recorded which) from PBMCs. The chain couples TRBV15 to TRBJ1-2; D remains ambiguous. The receptor was derived from a human donor in good health. As DNA, the CDR3 is TGTGCCACCAGCAGGGGTCGGACCGGGAACTATGGCTACACCTTC. The encoded protein is CATSRGRTGNYGYTF.